Listed here are 10 T cell receptor beta chains from one sample, sequenced in a study of T-cell memory formation after mild COVID-19. Using its own MiXCR run on the 5' RACE reads, TCRdb lists one record per CDR3 protein. The repertoire includes about 27,000 distinct CDR3 sequences, approximately 7% of them detected once, and roughly 15% sits in the top ten. Sequencing was done on a sample of PBMCs or a T cell subset sorted from them (not recorded which). The receptor source for this set is an adult woman who had mild COVID-19 (a few samples of this study predate the infection). Cell type and time point are not known.

This clonotype was seen at least ten times. This chain uses TRBV6-5 with TRBJ2-7; no reliable D call. Trimming cost V 0 bases and J 5 bases, with 17 bases left between them. Per the germline V gene, CDR1 is MNHEY and CDR2 is SVGAGI. This CDR3 is built from 16 residues. Written as DNA, the CDR3 is TGTGCCAGCAGTTACTCGGGCATCCATACGCCCAACGAGCAGTACTTC. Translating it yields CASSYSGIHTPNEQYF.

At least ten counts were recorded for this clonotype. This sequence joins TRBV18 and TRBJ1-6; TRBD1 matches 9 bases. With 2 bases clipped from V and 7 bases from J, the junction kept 6 bases outside the gene matches. Germline loops: CDR1 KGHSH, CDR2 LQKENI. There are 16 residues in the CDR3. CDR3 region: CASSPFWDRANSPLHF. The CDR3, as DNA: TGTGCCAGCTCACCATTTTGGGACAGGGCAAATTCACCCCTCCACTTT.

There are many counts of this clonotype. This chain links TRBV5-1 with TRBJ2-3, with a possible D match to TRBD2 (6 bases). Germline V gene data show CDR1 as SGHRS and CDR2 as YFSETQ. The CDR3 contains 13 residues. V lost 4 bases to trimming and J lost 3 bases, with 9 bases between them. The CDR3 sequence: CASSLRGTDTQYF. For the CDR3, the DNA is TGCGCCAGCAGCCTACGGGGGACAGATACGCAGTATTTT.

This clonotype was seen repeatedly, ten times or more. The chain is built from TRBV7-9 and TRBJ2-7; no clear D gene. Germline lookup yields CDR1 SEHNR and CDR2 FQNEAQ (reference sequence). The CDR3 contains 13 residues. The V end lost 6 bases, the J end lost 1 base, and 10 bases lay between the germline ends. The CDR3: CASSDGHSYEQYF. The CDR3 coding sequence is TGTGCCAGCAGTGATGGGCATTCCTACGAGCAGTACTTC.

At least ten counts were recorded for this clonotype. This rearrangement joins TRBV5-1 to TRBJ1-5; D remains unclear. The germline V and J ends were trimmed by 0 bases and 1 base, with 8 bases remaining between them. Per the germline V gene, CDR1 is SGHRS and CDR2 is YFSETQ. CDR3 length: 15 amino acids. The DNA for the CDR3 is TGCGCCAGCAGCTTGGGCAGTTCCAGCAATCAGCCCCAGCATTTT. Amino acid sequence: CASSLGSSSNQPQHF.

This clonotype appeared many times. The V gene is TRBV6-6, the J gene TRBJ2-2, with no clear D. CDR3 size: 13 residues. The V gene's germline CDR1 is MNHNY and CDR2 SVGAGI (reference sequence). Trimming took off 0 bases at V and 6 bases at J, with 5 bases between the two ends. CDR3 protein: CASSYSSPGELFF. The CDR3 DNA reads TGTGCCAGCAGTTACTCTAGCCCCGGGGAGCTGTTTTTT.

This clonotype has ten or more counts. The chain uses TRBV28 and TRBJ2-7; D not certain. Germline V gene data show CDR1 as MDHEN and CDR2 as SYDVKM. The V gene lost 5 bases and the J gene lost 1 base, with 12 bases spanning the gap. CDR3 length: 14 amino acids. For the CDR3, the DNA is TGTGCCAGCAGTGGCTGGACGGTTTCCTACGAGCAGTACTTC. It translates to CASSGWTVSYEQYF.

This clonotype was seen repeatedly, ten times or more. J is TRBJ2-7 and V is TRBV7-8; D ambiguous. CDR3 length: 13 amino acids. Per germline, CDR1 SGHVS and CDR2 FQNEAQ. V was clipped by 0 bases and J by 7 bases, with 10 bases between them. Written as DNA, the CDR3 is TGTGCCAGCAGCTTAGCAGTTATTGGGGAGCAGTACTTC. Residues: CASSLAVIGEQYF.

This clonotype was found many times. The chain employs TRBV5-1 and TRBJ1-3; possibly TRBD1 for D (5 bases). The CDR3 has 16 amino acids. Germline V gene lookup returns CDR1 SGHRS and CDR2 YFSETQ. Trimming took 3 bases from V and 0 from J, leaving 13 bases between them. Here the CDR3 reads CASSYGLGASGNTIYF. In DNA form, the CDR3 reads TGCGCCAGCAGCTACGGACTAGGGGCCTCTGGAAACACCATATATTTT.

The chain couples TRBV19 to TRBJ2-4; D may match TRBD1 or TRBD2 (5 bases each). V was trimmed by 9 bases and J by 1 base, leaving 13 bases between them. The germline CDR1 and CDR2 sequences are LNHDA and SQIVND (reference sequence). CDR3 size: 14 residues. This chain's CDR3 is CAREGDQAKNIQYF. CDR3 in DNA: TGTGCCAGGGAAGGGGACCAGGCCAAAAACATTCAGTACTTC.